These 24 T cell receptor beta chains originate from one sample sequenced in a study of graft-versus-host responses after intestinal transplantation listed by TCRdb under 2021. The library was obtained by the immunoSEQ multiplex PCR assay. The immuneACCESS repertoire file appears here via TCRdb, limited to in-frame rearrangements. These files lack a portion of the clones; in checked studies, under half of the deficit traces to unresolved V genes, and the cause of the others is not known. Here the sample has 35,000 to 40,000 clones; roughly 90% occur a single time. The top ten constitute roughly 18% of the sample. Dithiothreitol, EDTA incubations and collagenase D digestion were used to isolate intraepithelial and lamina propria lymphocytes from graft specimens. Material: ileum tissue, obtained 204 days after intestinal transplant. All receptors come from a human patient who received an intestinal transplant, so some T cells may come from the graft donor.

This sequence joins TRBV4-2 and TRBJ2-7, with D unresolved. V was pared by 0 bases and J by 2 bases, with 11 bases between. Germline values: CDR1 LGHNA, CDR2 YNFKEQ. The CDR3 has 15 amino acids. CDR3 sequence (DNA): TGTGCCAGCAGCCAAGAAGATGACAACCCCTACGAGCAGTACTTC. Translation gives CASSQEDDNPYEQYF.

For the CDR3, the DNA is TGTGCCAGCATGCTGGGGGTTGAGCAGTTCTTC. This gives the protein CASMLGVEQFF. The rearrangement links TRBV6-5 to TRBJ2-1, with D perhaps assigned TRBD1 or TRBD2 (5 bases each). CDR1 MNHEY and CDR2 SVGAGI come from the germline V gene. This CDR3 spans 11 amino acids. Trimming shortened V by 7 bases and J by 9 bases, and 10 bases separated the two germline ends.

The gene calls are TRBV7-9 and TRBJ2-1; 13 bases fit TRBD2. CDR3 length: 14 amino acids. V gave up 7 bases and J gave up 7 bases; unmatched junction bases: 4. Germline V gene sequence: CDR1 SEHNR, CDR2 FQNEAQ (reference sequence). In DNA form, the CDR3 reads TGTGCCAGCAAGGGACTAGCGGGACCTAATGAGCAGTTCTTC. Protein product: CASKGLAGPNEQFF.

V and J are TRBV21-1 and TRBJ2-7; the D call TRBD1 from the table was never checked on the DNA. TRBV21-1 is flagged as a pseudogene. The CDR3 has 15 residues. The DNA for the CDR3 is TGTGCCAGCAGCGTCCGACAGGGGGCAAGTGACGAGCAGTACTTC. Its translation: CASSVRQGASDEQYF.

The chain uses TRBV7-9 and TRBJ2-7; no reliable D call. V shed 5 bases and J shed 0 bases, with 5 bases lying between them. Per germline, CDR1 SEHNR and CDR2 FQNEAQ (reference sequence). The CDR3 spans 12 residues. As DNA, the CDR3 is TGTGCCAGCAGCCCGAGCTCCTACGAGCAGTACTTC. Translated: CASSPSSYEQYF.

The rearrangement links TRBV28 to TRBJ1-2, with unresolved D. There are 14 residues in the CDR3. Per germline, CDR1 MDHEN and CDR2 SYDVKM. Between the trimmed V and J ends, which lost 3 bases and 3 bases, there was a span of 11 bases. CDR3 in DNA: TGTGCCAGCAGTTTTGGCGAGCTAGACTATGGCTACACCTTC. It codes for CASSFGELDYGYTF.

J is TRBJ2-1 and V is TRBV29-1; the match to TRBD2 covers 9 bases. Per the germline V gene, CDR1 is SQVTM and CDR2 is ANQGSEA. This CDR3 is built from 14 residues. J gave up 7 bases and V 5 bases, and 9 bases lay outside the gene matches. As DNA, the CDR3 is TGCAGCGTTCAAGGACTAGCGAGTGGGAATGAGCAGTTCTTC. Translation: CSVQGLASGNEQFF.

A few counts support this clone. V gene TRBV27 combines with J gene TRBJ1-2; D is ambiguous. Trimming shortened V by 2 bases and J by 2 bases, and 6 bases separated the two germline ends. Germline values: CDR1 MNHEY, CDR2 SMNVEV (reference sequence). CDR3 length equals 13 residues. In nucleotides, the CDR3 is TGTGCCAGCAGTTTAGGGCAGAACTATGGCTACACCTTC. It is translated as CASSLGQNYGYTF.

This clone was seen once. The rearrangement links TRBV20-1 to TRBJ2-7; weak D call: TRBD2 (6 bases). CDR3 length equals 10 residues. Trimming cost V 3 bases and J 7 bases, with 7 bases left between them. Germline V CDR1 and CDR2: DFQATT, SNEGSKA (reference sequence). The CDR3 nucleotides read TGCAGTGCTAGCCGGGAGGAGCAGTACTTC. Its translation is CSASREEQYF.

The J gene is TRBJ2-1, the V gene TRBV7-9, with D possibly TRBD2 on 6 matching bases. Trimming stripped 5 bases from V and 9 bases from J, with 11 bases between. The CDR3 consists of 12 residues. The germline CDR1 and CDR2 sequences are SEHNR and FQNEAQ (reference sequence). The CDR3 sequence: CASSSPGGEQFF. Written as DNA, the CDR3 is TGTGCCAGCAGCAGCCCCGGGGGTGAGCAGTTCTTC.

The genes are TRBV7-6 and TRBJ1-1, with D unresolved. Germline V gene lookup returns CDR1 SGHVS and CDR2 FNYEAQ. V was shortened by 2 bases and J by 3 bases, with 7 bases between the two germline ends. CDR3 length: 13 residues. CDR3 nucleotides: TGTGCCAGCAGCTTAAGACCCGACACTGAAGCTTTCTTT. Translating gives CASSLRPDTEAFF.

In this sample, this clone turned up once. The CDR3 DNA sequence: TGTGCCAGCTGGGGTCAGGGCAGCTCCTACGAGCAGTACTTC. It codes for CASWGQGSSYEQYF. The genes are TRBV27 and TRBJ2-7; TRBD1 is a possible D gene (5 bases). Germline CDR1 and CDR2: MNHEY and SMNVEV (reference sequence). V shed 8 bases and J shed 0 bases, with 14 bases lying between them. The CDR3 consists of 14 residues.

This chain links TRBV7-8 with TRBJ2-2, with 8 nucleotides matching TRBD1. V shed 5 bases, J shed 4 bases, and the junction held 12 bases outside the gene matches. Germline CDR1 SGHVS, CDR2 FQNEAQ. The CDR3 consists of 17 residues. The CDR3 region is CASSPGGALMGTGELFF. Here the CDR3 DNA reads TGTGCCAGCAGCCCAGGGGGCGCTTTGATGGGCACCGGGGAGCTGTTTTTT.

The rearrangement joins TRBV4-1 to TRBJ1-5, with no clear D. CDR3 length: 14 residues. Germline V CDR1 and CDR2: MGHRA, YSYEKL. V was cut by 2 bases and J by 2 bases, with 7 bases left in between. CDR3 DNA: TGCGCCAGCAGCCAACCTCAGGGCAATCAGCCCCAGCATTTT. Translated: CASSQPQGNQPQHF.

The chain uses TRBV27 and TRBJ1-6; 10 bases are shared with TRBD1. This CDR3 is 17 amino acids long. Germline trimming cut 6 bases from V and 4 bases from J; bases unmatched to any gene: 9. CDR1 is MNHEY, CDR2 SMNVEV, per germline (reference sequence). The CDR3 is CASRPGTGDYYNSPLHF. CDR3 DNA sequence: TGTGCCAGCAGACCCGGGACAGGGGATTATTATAATTCACCCCTCCACTTT.

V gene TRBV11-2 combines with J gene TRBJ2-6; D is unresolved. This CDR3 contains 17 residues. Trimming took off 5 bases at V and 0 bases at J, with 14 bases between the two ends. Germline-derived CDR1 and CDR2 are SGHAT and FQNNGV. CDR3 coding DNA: TGTGCCAGCAGCCCCATACTCGGCAACTCTGGGGCCAACGTCCTGACTTTC. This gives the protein CASSPILGNSGANVLTF.

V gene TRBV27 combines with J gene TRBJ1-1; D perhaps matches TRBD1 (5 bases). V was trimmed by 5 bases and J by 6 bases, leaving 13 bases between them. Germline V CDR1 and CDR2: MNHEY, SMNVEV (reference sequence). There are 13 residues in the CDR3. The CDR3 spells CASSAQVPPEAFF. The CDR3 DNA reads TGTGCCAGCAGTGCACAGGTGCCCCCTGAAGCTTTCTTT.

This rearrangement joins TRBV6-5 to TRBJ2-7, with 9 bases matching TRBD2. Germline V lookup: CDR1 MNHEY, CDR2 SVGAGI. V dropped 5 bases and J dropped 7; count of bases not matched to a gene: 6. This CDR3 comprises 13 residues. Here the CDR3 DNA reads TGTGCCAGCAGTGTAGCGGGAGACCGGGAGCAGTACTTC. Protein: CASSVAGDREQYF.

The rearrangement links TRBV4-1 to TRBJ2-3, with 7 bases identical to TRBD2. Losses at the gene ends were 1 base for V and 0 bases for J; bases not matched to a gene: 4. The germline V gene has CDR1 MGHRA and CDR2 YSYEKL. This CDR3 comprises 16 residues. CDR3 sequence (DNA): TGCGCCAGCAGCCAAGGGGAGGGGCCTAGCACAGATACGCAGTATTTT. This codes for CASSQGEGPSTDTQYF.

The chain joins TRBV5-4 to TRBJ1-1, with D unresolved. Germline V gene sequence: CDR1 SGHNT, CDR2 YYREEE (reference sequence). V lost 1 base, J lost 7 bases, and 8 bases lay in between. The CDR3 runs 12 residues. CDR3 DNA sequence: TGTGCCAGCAGCTTGCTGGGTAATGAAGCTTTCTTT. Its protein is CASSLLGNEAFF. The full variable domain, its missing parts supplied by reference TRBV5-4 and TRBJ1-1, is ETGVTQSPTHLIKTRGQQVTLRCSSQSGHNTVSWYQQALGQGPQFIFQYYREEENGRGNFPPRFSGLQFPNYSSELNVNALELDDSALYLCASSLLGNEAFFGQGTRLTVV.

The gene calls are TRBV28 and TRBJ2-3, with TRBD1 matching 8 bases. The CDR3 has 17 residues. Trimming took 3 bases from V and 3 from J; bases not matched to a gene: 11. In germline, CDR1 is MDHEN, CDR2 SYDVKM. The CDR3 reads CASSFTFGRQGTDTQYF. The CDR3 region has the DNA TGTGCCAGCAGTTTTACGTTCGGTAGACAGGGGACAGATACGCAGTATTTT.

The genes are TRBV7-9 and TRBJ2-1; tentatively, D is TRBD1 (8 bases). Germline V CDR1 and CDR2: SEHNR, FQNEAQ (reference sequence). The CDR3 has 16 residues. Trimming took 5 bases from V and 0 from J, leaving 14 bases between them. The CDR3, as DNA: TGTGCCAGCAGCGGGGGGGGACAGGTCTCCTACAATGAGCAGTTCTTC. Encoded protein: CASSGGGQVSYNEQFF.

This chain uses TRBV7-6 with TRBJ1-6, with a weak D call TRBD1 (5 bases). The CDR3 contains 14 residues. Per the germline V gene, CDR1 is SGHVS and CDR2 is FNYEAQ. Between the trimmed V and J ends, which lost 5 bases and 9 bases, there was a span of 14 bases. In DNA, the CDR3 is TGTGCCAGCAGCCCCGCCGGGGGGAGTTCACCCCTCCACTTT. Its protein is CASSPAGGSSPLHF.

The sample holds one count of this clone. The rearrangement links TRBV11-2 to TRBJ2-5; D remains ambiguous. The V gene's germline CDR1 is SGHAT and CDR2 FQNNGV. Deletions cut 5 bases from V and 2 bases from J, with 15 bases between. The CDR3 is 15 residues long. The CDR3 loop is CASSPTVWVQETQYF. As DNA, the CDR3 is TGTGCCAGCAGCCCGACCGTGTGGGTGCAAGAGACCCAGTACTTC. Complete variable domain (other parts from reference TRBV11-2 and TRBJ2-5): EAGVAQSPRYKIIEKRQSVAFWCNPISGHATLYWYQQILGQGPKLLIQFQNNGVVDDSQLPKDRFSAERLKGVDSTLKIQPAKLEDSAVYLCASSPTVWVQETQYFGPGTRLLVL.